This TCR beta chain derives from a study of Graves' ophthalmopathy and Graves' hyperthyroidism. Study-wide points: Among thyroid clonotypes expanded above 0.001 frequency, most also appeared in blood.

J lost 6 bases, V lost 6 bases, and 11 bases had no gene match. The length of the CDR3 is 15 residues. This clonotype was seen ten or more times. Its antigen remains unidentified. Scientists amplified the TCR beta CDR3 regions from RNA transcripts. First-round RT-PCR relied on HTBI primers, and a second-round multiplex PCR came next. TCRdb fed the multiplex PCR reads into MiXCR, producing one record per CDR3 protein. The table includes 500,000 to 600,000 distinct CDR3 sequences, just under 40% detected once. This receptor was obtained from an adult man with Graves' hyperthyroidism. Sequenced: peripheral blood or thyroid tissue (not recorded which). The chain has TRBV12-3 or TRBV12-4 and TRBJ1-5; 7 nucleotides align to TRBD1. CDR3 DNA: TGTGCCAGCAGCTTTGGACAGGCGGGGGGTCAGCCCCAGCATTTT. Translating it yields CASSFGQAGGQPQHF.